This paragraph reports one T cell receptor beta chain. This clone's antigen is unknown. Base qualities were left out, and no much larger clone turns up one base away. Whole blood was collected in K2EDTA tubes by collaborating institutions according to the institutions' own protocols. Collaborator samples were shipped for TCRbeta analysis as frozen whole blood, isolated PBMCs, or DNA extracted from either sample type. The CDR3 covers 12 residues, taking in both the cysteine and the phenylalanine. The kept DNA is CDR3 alone, 36 bases in frame from the first base. At the junction V is shortened by 3 bases and J by 2 bases, with 6 bases in between. CDR1 SGHDT and CDR2 YYEEEE are derived from the germline V gene. This record comes from a study of blood T cell repertoires in COVID-19 (TCRdb year 2020). For the study in its entirety: The collaborator samples originated in the United States, Italy and Spain and spanned the acute and convalescent phases of COVID-19. Deeply sampled blood TCRbeta repertoires from subjects exposed to, actively infected with, or recovered from COVID-19 were included in the dataset. The material from the prospective study consisted of cDNA or gDNA derived from T cells, B-cell-depleted T cells, or PBMCs. A freely available public database, intended as a resource for researchers studying the immune response to SARS-CoV-2, is where the repertoires were released. HLA class I and class II types, where available, came from metadata supplied by the sample provider rather than from assay-based typing. The samples were drawn from two sources: the first 160 participants of the ongoing ImmuneRACE study, and 950 to 1,500 subjects contributed by 6 global collaborators. Sample metadata almost always included a de-identified subject ID, COVID-19 status, age in years and sex. What the study reported, not specific to this receptor: The amount of clinical and demographic metadata varied by source and participant and was provided uncurated.

TCRbeta CDR3 regions were amplified from genomic DNA by means of the immunoSEQ Assay, a bias-controlled multiplex PCR. As for the authors' bioinformatics: Nucleated cell counts per sample were estimated from amplification of reference gene primers within the assay. To quantify the absolute abundance of each unique TCRbeta CDR3 rearrangement, sequence reads were collapsed and filtered. Productive Simpson clonality was computed per sample as the square root of Simpson's diversity index over productive rearrangements. Not all clones reach the TCRdb copy of this immuneACCESS table, which keeps in-frame sequences only. Checked studies attribute under half of the gap to unresolved V genes and leave the rest unexplained. The V and J calls and clone size were taken over from that table, and D and trimming were inferred from the DNA. The sample table shows 30,000 to 35,000 clones, and nearly 95% are seen once. The top ten hold 4.5% to 6.5% of the sample.

Sequenced material: peripheral blood. The chain employs TRBV5-6 and TRBJ2-7, with the D gene uncertain. This receptor was obtained from a human donor in a cohort sampled during active COVID-19. The CDR3 reads CASSYSAYEQYF. The bases read TGTGCCAGCAGCTATAGTGCCTACGAGCAGTACTTC.